This T cell receptor (beta chain) derives from a study of prognosis after radiotherapy for stage I lung cancer. Study information: Patients with stage I non-small cell lung cancer joined the study from 2018 through early 2019. Considered medically inoperable were all of the patients with non-small cell lung cancer. There were about seven patients whose tumors were squamous cell carcinoma and twelve whose tumors were adenocarcinoma. General study findings and limits: A drop in unique TCR clone counts was seen after stereotactic body radiation therapy, median about 10,000 versus 6,900.

This clonotype was seen only once. Its antigen is not identified. Amplification of the TCR beta CDR3 (from genomic DNA) was done by two-round multiplex PCR. For every TRBV and TRBJ gene, a specific primer was used in first-round PCR. A single record per CDR3 protein comes from TCRdb applying MiXCR to the multiplex PCR reads. The sample contains tens of thousands of distinct CDR3 sequences, about 37% of which appear only once. Germline loops: CDR1 SGHTA, CDR2 FQGNSA. Losses at the gene ends were 4 bases for V and 3 bases for J; bases not matched to a gene: 3. The CDR3 is 14 residues long. The sample in question was PBMCs, obtained before or after stereotactic body radiation therapy (not recorded which). This sequence joins TRBV7-2 and TRBJ1-2, with 9 bases matching TRBD1. This sequence originates from a donor over 45 with non-small cell lung cancer. CDR3: CASSSQGADYGYTF. The CDR3 region has the DNA TGTGCCAGCAGCTCACAGGGGGCGGACTATGGCTACACCTTC.